Given below is one T cell receptor beta chain in context. The sample belongs to a study of blood T cell repertoires in COVID-19. This CDR3 spans 16 amino acids. J lost 1 base, V lost 2 bases, and 8 bases had no gene match. Per the germline V gene, CDR1 is SGHTA and CDR2 is FQGNSA. In the original processing: Estimated nucleated cell counts came from reference gene primer amplification. Sequencing used immunoSEQ multiplex PCR; TCRdb keeps in-frame clones, though not all of them. The D gene and trimming were derived from the DNA, and the V and J assignments and clone size from that table. Of about 170,000 clones listed, 80% to 95% were seen once; the top ten hold roughly 5%.

The chain has TRBV7-2 and TRBJ2-7; 7 bases are a match to TRBD2. Sequencing was done on a sample of peripheral blood. This clonotype was sampled from a woman in her forties or fifties with acute or convalescent COVID-19. DNA of the CDR3: TGTGCCAGCAGCTTAAGGCCAGCGGGGAAGTCCTACGAGCAGTACTTC. Protein sequence: CASSLRPAGKSYEQYF.